The clone carrying this T cell receptor (beta chain) was observed many times. Authors of the study amplified TCR beta CDR3 regions from RNA transcripts. During a first-round RT-PCR of the TCR CDR3, the HTBI primer set was used. Via MiXCR, TCRdb re-called the multiplex PCR reads, giving one row per CDR3 protein. The sample includes approximately 700,000 distinct CDR3 sequences, about 15% seen only once; the top ten take about 8.4%. This sample is drawn from a study of T cells in Graves' hyperthyroidism and ophthalmopathy. For the study at large: Staff took peripheral blood when the initial diagnosis was made, before any treatment began.

This CDR3 region has 15 residues. Germline assignment: CDR1 MNHNS and CDR2 SASEGT. V lost 6 bases, J lost 0 bases, and 4 bases stayed unmatched. The study excluded patients with uncontrolled infection, other autoimmune disease, pregnancy or lactation. Diagnoses were made from clinical symptoms, serum measures (thyroxine and TRAb), thyroid ultrasound and orbital computed tomography. This sample holds PBMCs from roughly 10 ml fresh peripheral blood. Sequencing used blood. This sequence joins TRBV6-1 and TRBJ2-7, with 11 bases that match TRBD2. The TCR was taken from a man between 18 and 35 years old with Graves' hyperthyroidism. In DNA form, the CDR3 reads TGTGCCAGCAGAGACACTAGCGGGAGCTCCTACGAGCAGTACTTC. This encodes CASRDTSGSSYEQYF.